The source of this TCR beta chain is a study of CD8+ T cells in alopecia areata. Findings of the study overall: Relative to mice, TCR sharing across patients was less clear, a difference possibly HLA-related.

The table lists this clone with a few counts. The target antigen is unknown. Sequencing templates came from extracted RNA that was reverse transcribed into cDNA. Using immunoSEQ multiplex PCR, the repertoire was profiled, and TCRdb retains in-frame clones only, with some absent. The sample contains some 130,000 clones, roughly three fifths of which appear only once. Per germline, CDR1 SSHAT and CDR2 FNYEAQ (reference sequence). The V end was cut by 4 bases, the J end by 5 bases, with 9 bases between. CDR3 size: 13 residues. The TCR was taken from a human donor with alopecia areata. The V and J genes are TRBV7-7 and TRBJ2-1; TRBD2 might be the D (5 bases). This specimen was CD4+ T cells sorted from blood, taken at week 0. CDR3 sequence (DNA): TGTGCCAGCAGCTCCGGACTCCACAATGAGCAGTTCTTC. It yields the protein CASSSGLHNEQFF.